These T cell receptor beta chains were read from a single sample in a study of T cell responses to AZD1222 COVID-19 vaccine. Repertoires were generated with immunoSEQ multiplex PCR, while TCRdb's copy carries only in-frame clones and drops some. The data show 150,000 to 200,000 clones, around 92% seen once. The sequences come from peripheral blood, collected on day 0 of AZD1222 vaccination. The receptors here all came from an adult in good health. Both conserved end residues are part of each CDR3. Each record gives: clone size, D gene, J gene, V gene, CDR3 DNA, CDR3 protein. D genes are given only for firm matches. The size field is filled for only some rows; it gives once, few, many or a size class.

size: NA; D: NA; J: TRBJ2-2; V: TRBV5-1; DNA: TGCGCCAGCAGCTTGGTTCCGGGGAACACCGGGGAGCTGTTTTTT; CDR3: CASSLVPGNTGELFF
size: NA; D: NA; J: TRBJ1-5; V: TRBV19; DNA: TGTGCCAGTAGTATAGTCGACGCAGGGGTTAGCAATCAGCCCCAGCATTTT; CDR3: CASSIVDAGVSNQPQHF
size: NA; D: NA; J: TRBJ1-2; V: TRBV30; DNA: TGTGCCTGGAGTCCCCCAGCTTGGACACGTAAAGGCTACACCTTC; CDR3: CAWSPPAWTRKGYTF
size: NA; D: NA; J: TRBJ1-5; V: TRBV6-5; DNA: TGTGCCTCGGGGGGGGGACCCAATCAGCCCCAGCATTTT; CDR3: CASGGGPNQPQHF
size: NA; D: NA; J: TRBJ2-2; V: TRBV7-2; DNA: TGTGCCAGTAAACTACTCATCACCGGGGAGCTGTTTTTT; CDR3: CASKLLITGELFF
size: NA; D: NA; J: TRBJ1-1; V: TRBV7-2; DNA: TGTGCCAGCAGCCAATGGGGTCGGGCTTTCTTT; CDR3: CASSQWGRAFF
size: NA; D: NA; J: TRBJ1-6; V: TRBV6-5; DNA: TGTGCCAGCAGCCCGGACCCCTGGGGACCCCTCCACTTT; CDR3: CASSPDPWGPLHF
size: NA; D: TRBD1; J: TRBJ1-4; V: TRBV2; DNA: TGTGCCAGCTCAAGACAGGGGGAACTGTTTTTT; CDR3: CASSRQGELFF
size: NA; D: NA; J: TRBJ2-5; V: TRBV6-2/TRBV6-3; DNA: TGTGCCAGCAGCCCGCCCCAGATCCGGACAGCCACTGCGGGGACCCAGTACTTC; CDR3: CASSPPQIRTATAGTQYF
size: NA; D: TRBD1; J: TRBJ1-4; V: TRBV30; DNA: TGTGCCTGGGGCCGAGGGGGACAGGGGGCTGAAAAACTGTTTTTT; CDR3: CAWGRGGQGAEKLFF
size: NA; D: NA; J: TRBJ2-2; V: TRBV3-1/TRBV3-2; DNA: TGTGCCAGCAGCCAAGACTCCGGACGACTTACCGGGGAGCTGTTTTTT; CDR3: CASSQDSGRLTGELFF
size: NA; D: NA; J: TRBJ1-4; V: TRBV7-9; DNA: TGTGCCAGCGCAAATGAAAAACTGTTTTTT; CDR3: CASANEKLFF
size: NA; D: NA; J: TRBJ1-1; V: TRBV28; DNA: TGTGCCAGCAGTTCGTATACTGAAGCTTTCTTT; CDR3: CASSSYTEAFF
size: once; D: NA; J: TRBJ1-1; V: TRBV6-5; DNA: TGTGCCAGCAGTTACAGGGGGAAGAACACTGAAGCTTTCTTT; CDR3: CASSYRGKNTEAFF
size: NA; D: TRBD1; J: TRBJ2-7; V: TRBV28; DNA: TGTGCCAGCAGTTCGGGACAGGGGCGGTACTTC; CDR3: CASSSGQGRYF
size: NA; D: NA; J: TRBJ1-1; V: TRBV29-1; DNA: TGCAGCGTCAAACTTGGGTGGGAGGCTTTCTTT; CDR3: CSVKLGWEAFF
size: NA; D: NA; J: TRBJ2-7; V: TRBV9; DNA: TGTGCCAGCAGCCCACGACCCCAGAACGAGCAGTACTTC; CDR3: CASSPRPQNEQYF
size: NA; D: NA; J: TRBJ2-7; V: TRBV7-2; DNA: TGTGCCAGCAGCTTATCCGGGAACCCCTACGAGCAGTACTTC; CDR3: CASSLSGNPYEQYF
size: NA; D: NA; J: TRBJ1-2; V: TRBV6-5; DNA: TGTGCCAGCACCCTAGCGGGAGTAGGCTATGGCTACACCTTC; CDR3: CASTLAGVGYGYTF
size: NA; D: NA; J: TRBJ1-1; V: TRBV4-2; DNA: TGTGCCAGCAGCCAGAATGAAGGGGGGAACACTGAAGCTTTCTTT; CDR3: CASSQNEGGNTEAFF
size: NA; D: TRBD1; J: TRBJ1-6; V: TRBV28; DNA: TGTGCCAGCAGTGCCGGACAGGGAGGTCCAAGGCGGCCCACGCCCCTCCACTTT; CDR3: CASSAGQGGPRRPTPLHF
size: NA; D: TRBD2; J: TRBJ2-1; V: TRBV11-2; DNA: TGTGCCAGCAGCTTAGTGGGGCGGGGGGCCTCTCGGAATGAGCAGTTCTTC; CDR3: CASSLVGRGASRNEQFF
size: NA; D: TRBD1; J: TRBJ1-1; V: TRBV4-2; DNA: TGTGCCAGCAGCCTGACAGGGACGGTGGGCACTGAAGCTTTCTTT; CDR3: CASSLTGTVGTEAFF
size: NA; D: NA; J: TRBJ1-2; V: TRBV15; DNA: TGTGCCACCAGCAGACTCCAGGGCACTTGGTATGGCTACACCTTC; CDR3: CATSRLQGTWYGYTF
size: NA; D: NA; J: TRBJ2-5; V: TRBV3-1/TRBV3-2; DNA: TGTGCCAGCAGCCTCTCCGGGCAACAAGAGACCCAGTACTTC; CDR3: CASSLSGQQETQYF
size: few; D: NA; J: TRBJ2-2; V: TRBV4-2; DNA: TGTGCCAGCAGCCAAGGGAAGAGTAACACCGGGGAGCTGTTTTTT; CDR3: CASSQGKSNTGELFF
size: NA; D: TRBD1; J: TRBJ2-3; V: TRBV28; DNA: TGTGCCAGCAGTAACCGGGACAGGGTCGATACGCAGTATTTT; CDR3: CASSNRDRVDTQYF
size: NA; D: TRBD1; J: TRBJ1-4; V: TRBV12-3/TRBV12-4; DNA: TGTGCCAGCAGACAGGGGAGAGAAAAACTGTTTTTT; CDR3: CASRQGREKLFF
size: NA; D: TRBD2; J: TRBJ2-7; V: TRBV5-6; DNA: TGTGCCAGCAGCTTTGGCGGGAGCTTAACAACTGGCGAGCAGTACTTC; CDR3: CASSFGGSLTTGEQYF
size: NA; D: NA; J: TRBJ1-2; V: TRBV6-5; DNA: TGTGCCAGCAGTTACTCGGGGGGGCGAGGATATGGCTACACCTTC; CDR3: CASSYSGGRGYGYTF
size: once; D: TRBD1; J: TRBJ1-4; V: TRBV5-1; DNA: TGCGCCAGCAGCCCTGAGCCCCCGACAGGGGGCCATGAAAAACTGTTTTTT; CDR3: CASSPEPPTGGHEKLFF
size: once; D: TRBD2; J: TRBJ2-3; V: TRBV27; DNA: TGTGCCAGCAGTCTCGGACTAGCTAGCACAGATACGCAGTATTTT; CDR3: CASSLGLASTDTQYF
size: NA; D: TRBD2; J: TRBJ2-3; V: TRBV4-1; DNA: TGCGCCAGCAGCCAAGATCCGGGACTAGCGAGTGATACGCAGTATTTT; CDR3: CASSQDPGLASDTQYF
size: NA; D: NA; J: TRBJ1-3; V: TRBV7-6; DNA: TGTGCCAGCAGCTTAGAATCCGCCGGGGGTTCTGGAAACACCATATATTTT; CDR3: CASSLESAGGSGNTIYF
size: NA; D: NA; J: TRBJ2-1; V: TRBV27; DNA: TGTGCCAGCTTCCCCCAGGGGGAGGGATACAATGAGCAGTTCTTC; CDR3: CASFPQGEGYNEQFF
size: once; D: TRBD2; J: TRBJ2-3; V: TRBV5-8; DNA: TGTGCCAGCAGCTTCGGGGGGTCTCCTATCACAGATACGCAGTATTTT; CDR3: CASSFGGSPITDTQYF
size: NA; D: NA; J: TRBJ1-6; V: TRBV12-3/TRBV12-4; DNA: TGTGCCAGCAGCCTGACAGCTTCACCCCTCCACTTT; CDR3: CASSLTASPLHF
size: NA; D: NA; J: TRBJ1-1; V: TRBV5-4; DNA: TGTGCCAGCAGCTTGACGCCCGACAGGAACACTGAAGCTTTCTTT; CDR3: CASSLTPDRNTEAFF
size: NA; D: NA; J: TRBJ2-3; V: TRBV21-1; DNA: TGTGCCAGCAGTTCACTAGCGGGGGGGTTT; CDR3: CASSSLAGGF
size: NA; D: NA; J: TRBJ2-1; V: TRBV5-1; DNA: TGCGCCAGCAGCCTTCCGGCCTCGAATGAGCAGTTCTTC; CDR3: CASSLPASNEQFF
size: once; D: NA; J: TRBJ2-7; V: TRBV2; DNA: TGTGCCAGCAGTGAAGGTGGGGTATACTACGAGCAGTACTTC; CDR3: CASSEGGVYYEQYF
size: NA; D: NA; J: TRBJ1-6; V: TRBV4-2; DNA: TGTGCCAGCAGCCAAGATCCCAGCTATAATTCACCCCTCCACTTT; CDR3: CASSQDPSYNSPLHF
size: NA; D: NA; J: TRBJ2-2; V: TRBV6-1; DNA: TGTGCCAGCAGTGAGGGAGCGTTCACCGGGGAGCTGTTTTTT; CDR3: CASSEGAFTGELFF
size: NA; D: TRBD1; J: TRBJ2-5; V: TRBV6-1; DNA: TGTGCCAGCAGTGGGGATCCCCGGGACAGGGCAGGGGAGACCCAGTACTTC; CDR3: CASSGDPRDRAGETQYF
size: NA; D: TRBD2; J: TRBJ2-2; V: TRBV9; DNA: TGTGCCAGCAGCGTTAGTAGCGGGGGCCTAAACACCGGGGAGCTGTTTTTT; CDR3: CASSVSSGGLNTGELFF
size: NA; D: TRBD2; J: TRBJ2-3; V: TRBV13; DNA: TGTGCCAGCAGCTTAGGAGCGGGGGTCACAGATACGCAGTATTTT; CDR3: CASSLGAGVTDTQYF
size: few; D: NA; J: TRBJ2-1; V: TRBV4-3; DNA: TGCGCCAGCAGCCAAAGGGACTCCCCCTACAATGAGCAGTTCTTC; CDR3: CASSQRDSPYNEQFF
size: NA; D: TRBD2; J: TRBJ2-7; V: TRBV5-6; DNA: TGTGCCAGCAGCGCAACGACTAGCGGGGGTTACGAGCAGTACTTC; CDR3: CASSATTSGGYEQYF
size: NA; D: NA; J: TRBJ2-2; V: TRBV4-3; DNA: TGCGCCAGCAGCCAAGACCCGTACAGGGCCGGGGAGCTGTTTTTT; CDR3: CASSQDPYRAGELFF
size: NA; D: NA; J: TRBJ1-1; V: TRBV3-1/TRBV3-2; DNA: TGTGCCAGCAACTTACAGGGCGTGAACACTGAAGCTTTCTTT; CDR3: CASNLQGVNTEAFF
size: NA; D: NA; J: TRBJ2-2; V: TRBV28; DNA: TGTGCCAGCAGTTTGGGGGGCCCTCACACCGGGGAGCTGTTTTTT; CDR3: CASSLGGPHTGELFF
size: NA; D: NA; J: TRBJ1-3; V: TRBV6-5; DNA: TGTGCCAGCAGCCAAAGGGGGAGTGGAAACACCATATATTTT; CDR3: CASSQRGSGNTIYF
size: NA; D: NA; J: TRBJ1-1; V: TRBV19; DNA: TGTGCCAGTAGTATAATGGGGAACACTGAAGCTTTCTTT; CDR3: CASSIMGNTEAFF
size: NA; D: NA; J: TRBJ2-5; V: TRBV9; DNA: TGTGCCAGCAGCGTAGCCCCGGACAGCCAAGAGACCCAGTACTTC; CDR3: CASSVAPDSQETQYF
size: once; D: NA; J: TRBJ1-6; V: TRBV4-1; DNA: TGCGCCAGCAGCCAACAAGCAGCAGAGCGATATAATTCACCCCTCCACTTT; CDR3: CASSQQAAERYNSPLHF
size: once; D: NA; J: TRBJ2-6; V: TRBV4-3; DNA: TGCGCCAGCAGCCAAGATTGGGACGTGAGCTCTGGGGCCAACGTCCTGACTTTC; CDR3: CASSQDWDVSSGANVLTF
size: NA; D: NA; J: TRBJ1-3; V: TRBV12-3/TRBV12-4; DNA: TGTGCCAGCGCACAGTCCGGAAACACCATATATTTT; CDR3: CASAQSGNTIYF